This T cell receptor beta chain was captured by sequencing in a study of CD8 T cells in Susac syndrome (dated by TCRdb to between 2019 and 2020). About the investigation overall: Repertoire sequencing was used to test whether CD8+ T cell activation and differentiation in Susac syndrome was antigen driven. Clonality of the CD8+ T cell repertoire was compared between around eleven healthy donors, approximately 14 Susac syndrome patients and under 16 multiple sclerosis patients.

Broader findings and caveats from the paper: The TCR sequencing and HLA analysis was acknowledged to have included a relatively small number of individuals.

High-throughput TCR beta sequencing profiled peripheral blood CD8+ and CD4+ T cells from healthy donors, Susac syndrome patients and multiple sclerosis patients. Multiple sclerosis controls were treatment-naive patients with stable or active relapsing-remitting disease fulfilling revised McDonald criteria. Bulk CD8+ and CD4+ T cells were purified by magnetic negative isolation, while CD8+ TEMRA cells were enriched using FACS. Blood was drawn into EDTA tubes, processed within 24 hours, and PBMCs were isolated by density gradient centrifugation. PBMCs intended for TCR sequencing were cryopreserved in liquid nitrogen and were subsequently thawed in a 37 degrees C water bath. The sorted or isolated CD4+, CD8+ and CD8+ TEMRA cells had a purity of 90% or higher. Notes on this clonotype: No antigen is known for it. Base qualities are not recorded, but no much larger clone differs from it by a single base.

Spanning cysteine to phenylalanine, the CDR3 consists of 16 amino acids. CDR3 DNA is the only sequence kept; it has 48 bases, read in frame from the first base. V is pruned by 0 bases and J by 7 bases, leaving 4 bases of the junction without a gene match. The germline V gene gives CDR1 as SGDLS and CDR2 as YYNGEE. RNA was extracted using the RNeasy kit, and roughly 0.5 to 1 microgram was reverse transcribed with random hexamers. The immunoSEQ multiplex PCR assay, covering 54 Vbeta and 13 Jbeta segments, was used to amplify TCR beta CDR3 regions. PCR amplification bias was corrected by using a synthetic template baseline for primer optimization and computational correction. The original methods were these. Reads were assigned to V, D and J genes according to IMGT and analyzed in immunoSEQ Analyzer, with only productive sequences retained. Clonality was computed as one minus Shannon entropy normalized by log2 of the number of productive unique sequences. For each patient and control, public and private clones were evaluated among the 100 most prevalent clones. Clones were defined as Susac-specific if absent from the healthy and MS cohorts, from over a thousand published viral clones and from other ImmuneACCESS disease sequences. TCRdb reworked the public reads: Q25 trimming with fastp, MiXCR clone assembly, productive beta chains retained. CDR3 protein duplicates are merged, each entry listing the most common genes and DNA. These V and J calls are TCRdb output, not the study's own analysis. Within this sample are tens of thousands of distinct CDR3 sequences, with around 90% of them counted one time only. The top ten clones comprise around 0.49% of the sample.

The clonotype originates from a human donor with multiple sclerosis. The rearrangement joined TRBV9 to TRBJ2-1; TRBD2 aligns with 13 central bases. The sample consisted of CD8+ T cells from PBMCs. The nucleotide sequence reads as follows: TGTGCCAGCAGCGTAGTTGGGACTAGCGGGGTTAATGAGCAGTTCTTC. Its translation is CASSVVGTSGVNEQFF. The CDR3, completed at both ends by the reference TRBV9 and TRBJ2-1 genes, gives the full variable domain DSGVTQTPKHLITATGQRVTLRCSPRSGDLSVYWYQQSLDQGLQFLIQYYNGEERAKGNILERFSAQQFPDLHSELNLSSLELGDSALYFCASSVVGTSGVNEQFFGPGTRLTVL.